Below are 3 T cell receptor beta chains sequenced from a single sample in a study of tumor-infiltrating lymphocytes in primary liver carcinoma. Constant-region priming of approximately 500 ng total RNA yielded TCR beta cDNA. Slightly modified ARM-PCR, run as three nested multiplex PCR rounds, produced the TCR beta libraries. Forward primers for TRBV1-TRBV30 and a C-beta reverse primer served the first two PCR rounds, at roughly 10 cycles each. MiXCR was run by TCRdb on the multiplex PCR reads, yielding one entry per CDR3 protein. The table shows approximately 340,000 distinct CDR3 sequences, with roughly two thirds occurring only once. Germline DNA was extracted too, while blood RNA derived from unsorted whole blood. The sample taken for sequencing was peripheral blood. Receptors originate from a middle-aged man with primary liver carcinoma and hepatitis B virus infection.

Remarks on this clonotype: One end of the junction varies from germline; a read error may be responsible. V usage is TRBV7-2 and J usage is TRBJ2-1; unclear D gene. CDR3 size: 17 residues. The germline V gene encodes CDR1 SGHTA and CDR2 FQGNSA. The CDR3 sequence is CASSLALGGSSYNEQVF. CDR3 DNA sequence: TGTGCCAGCAGCTTAGCTTTGGGCGGTAGCTCCTACAATGAGCAGGTCTTC.

Concerning this clonotype itself: A read error is likely, as this CDR3 ends without the conserved phenylalanine or tryptophan. The rearrangement joins TRBV6-5 to TRBJ1-1; D may be TRBD1 (6 bases). The V gene's germline CDR1 is MNHEY and CDR2 SVGAGI. The CDR3 is made up of 13 amino acids. V was shortened by 8 bases and J by 3 bases, with 13 bases between the two germline ends. The CDR3 protein is CASAQQGDTEAFS. The DNA of the CDR3 is TGTGCCAGCGCACAACAGGGAGACACTGAAGCTTTCTCT.

As concerns this clonotype: A much larger clone lies one base from this, so it may be a read error. The CDR3 does not close with the conserved phenylalanine or tryptophan, likely indicating a read error. The chain carries TRBV6-6 and TRBJ2-3; no clear D. The ends were cut back, 6 bases at V and 5 bases at J, with 9 bases in the middle. This CDR3 has 12 residues. The germline V gene encodes CDR1 MNHNY and CDR2 SVGAGI (reference sequence). For the CDR3, the DNA is TGTGCCAGCAGGGTAGGGATAGATACGCAGTATTCT. This translates into CASRVGIDTQYS.